This T cell receptor beta chain came from a study of identical twins. One entry per CDR3 protein results from TCRdb running MiXCR on the 5' RACE reads. This sample has approximately 600,000 distinct CDR3 sequences, with under 8.5% found just once. Study-wide findings and caveats: Abundant beta clonotypes from cord blood bore fewer insertions; memory repertoires lacked this pattern.

This clonotype showed up just a few times. The target antigen is unknown. These data also formed part of another study, on yellow fever vaccine responses in identical twins.

The receptor comes from a woman between 18 and 30 years old in good health. The material sequenced was PBMCs.

The chain's CDR3 is CASSTVRYRGNTEAFF. The CDR3 DNA reads TGTGCCAGCAGCACCGTAAGATACAGGGGAAACACTGAAGCTTTCTTT. This chain joins TRBV21-1 and TRBJ1-1; TRBD1 was called by the table and not checked on the DNA. TRBV21-1 is flagged as a pseudogene. The CDR3 runs 16 residues.